This T cell receptor (beta chain) was documented in a study of T cells in Graves' hyperthyroidism and ophthalmopathy. General study points: Blood samples included most of the expanded thyroid clonotypes exceeding 0.001.

Turning to this clonotype: Its antigen is unidentified.

RNA transcripts provided the source from which TCR beta CDR3 regions were amplified. HTBI primers were the set used in a first-round RT-PCR of the TCR CDR3. TCRdb redid the calling of the multiplex PCR reads with MiXCR, one entry per CDR3 protein. The top ten hold 16% of the sample, which has hundreds of thousands of distinct CDR3 sequences, approximately 18% seen once. The sample consisted of blood. The TCR originated in a woman between 50 and 59 years old with Graves' hyperthyroidism that later progressed to Graves' ophthalmopathy.

The CDR3 loop reads CASSSPGLAGQETQYF. The CDR3 coding sequence is TGTGCCAGTAGCAGCCCTGGACTAGCGGGGCAAGAGACCCAGTACTTC. V usage is TRBV19 and J usage is TRBJ2-5; 12 bases are shared with TRBD2. The germline gives CDR1 LNHDA, CDR2 SQIVND (reference sequence). Trimming took 6 bases from V and 2 from J; bases not matched to a gene: 7. The CDR3 spans 16 residues. Full variable domain (rest looked up from reference TRBV19 and TRBJ2-5): DGGITQSPKYLFRKEGQNVTLSCEQNLNHDAMYWYRQDPGQGLRLIYYSQIVNDFQKGDIAEGYSVSREKKESFPLTVTSAQKNPTAFYLCASSSPGLAGQETQYFGPGTRLLVL.